This TCR beta chain originates from a study of blood T cell repertoires in COVID-19. Study details: PBMCs, B-cell-depleted T cells, or T cells provided the cDNA or gDNA that made up the material.

In the case of this clone: Within the sample, other DNA sequences also encode this same CDR3.

The trim removed 4 bases at V and 0 bases at J, leaving 3 bases unmatched. CDR1 and CDR2 (germline): LGHDT, YNNKEL (reference sequence). This CDR3 is built from 16 residues. The assay was immunoSEQ multiplex PCR, and TCRdb's table has in-frame clones only and misses some. The data hold 100,000 to 110,000 clones, with more than 65% observed a single time. V is TRBV3-1 (or the pseudogene TRBV3-2) and J is TRBJ2-3, with TRBD2 matching over 11 bases. The clonotype comes from a woman aged 70-85 years with acute or convalescent COVID-19. Material for sequencing was peripheral blood. As DNA, the CDR3 is TGTGCCAGCAGCCCTGCTAGCGGGGGGAGCACAGATACGCAGTATTTT. Its translation is CASSPASGGSTDTQYF.